Included here is one T cell receptor beta chain sequence, with context. Its antigen is undetermined. The data are from a study of Ad26.COV2.S vaccination and SARS-CoV-2 variants. Across the whole study: Intramuscularly, Ad26.COV2.S was given either once or twice, 56 days apart.

Treatment: some 19 received Ad26.COV2.S at low or high dose, single or two shots; several received placebo; per-sample allocation not given. Repertoires come from day 63 after the first vaccine or placebo injection. Vaccination used an Ad26 vector expressing Wuhan-strain SARS-CoV-2 spike. Method: immunoSEQ multiplex PCR; TCRdb's copy keeps in-frame clones and lacks some. The sample lists about 370,000 clones, 89% seen once, with 1.5% to 2% in the top ten. CDR3 length: 15 amino acids. Germline values: CDR1 MGHRA, CDR2 YSYEKL. The V end was cut by 0 bases, the J end by 8 bases, with 11 bases between. Overall study findings and caveats: It was reported that spike-specific CD8+ and CD4+ T cell responses were substantially broad after vaccination.

The source was peripheral blood, collected in a trial of Ad26.COV2.S vaccine versus placebo. This sequence was found in a person between 18 and 59 years old who received the Ad26.COV2.S COVID-19 vaccine or a placebo. The V call is TRBV4-1, the J call TRBJ1-6; D gene uncertain. This chain's CDR3 is CASSQDGMPYSPLHF. The DNA of the CDR3 is TGCGCCAGCAGCCAAGACGGCATGCCTTATTCACCCCTCCACTTT.